This TCR beta chain is drawn from a study of identical twins. Study-level findings and limits: In zero-insertion analyses, partial confounding could arise from invariant MAIT and iNKT cells. Donors were not followed over many years; analysis was cross-sectional.

This clonotype was counted only a few times. Its antigen remains unknown. Between the trimmed V and J ends, which lost 2 bases and 4 bases, there was a span of 9 bases. The CDR3 has 13 amino acids. Germline CDR1 and CDR2: MNHEY and SVGAGI. TCRdb reprocessed the 5' RACE reads via MiXCR and lists one record per CDR3 protein. The sample consists of 1.5 million to 2 million distinct CDR3 sequences, about 31% of them appearing once. The chain uses TRBV6-5 and TRBJ2-7; D is unresolved. This TCR derives from a newborn girl in good health. The sample was cord blood. CDR3 loop: CASSYGVNYEQYF. Here the CDR3 DNA reads TGTGCCAGCAGTTACGGTGTCAATTACGAGCAGTACTTC.